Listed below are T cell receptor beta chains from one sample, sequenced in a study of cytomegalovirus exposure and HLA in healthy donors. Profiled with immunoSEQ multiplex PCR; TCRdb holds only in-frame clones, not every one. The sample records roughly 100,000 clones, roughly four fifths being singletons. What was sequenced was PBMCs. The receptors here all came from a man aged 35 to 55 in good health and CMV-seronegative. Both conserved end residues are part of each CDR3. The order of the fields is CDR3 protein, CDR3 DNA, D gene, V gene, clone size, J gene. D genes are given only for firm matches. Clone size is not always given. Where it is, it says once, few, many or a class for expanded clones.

CDR3 protein: CASNRHQNNSPLHF
CDR3 DNA: TGTGCCAGCAACCGACACCAAAATAATTCACCCCTCCACTTT
D gene: NA
V gene: TRBV6-5
clone size: NA
J gene: TRBJ1-6

CDR3 protein: CASSVDRGHFYNEQFF
CDR3 DNA: TGTGCCAGTAGTGTTGACAGGGGGCATTTCTACAATGAGCAGTTCTTC
D gene: TRBD1
V gene: TRBV19
clone size: NA
J gene: TRBJ2-1

CDR3 protein: CASSSDRTFSYEQYF
CDR3 DNA: TGTGCCAGCAGCTCCGACAGGACCTTCTCCTACGAGCAGTACTTC
D gene: NA
V gene: TRBV7-8
clone size: NA
J gene: TRBJ2-7

CDR3 protein: CASSDLTGWTYEQYF
CDR3 DNA: TGTGCCAGCAGTGATCTGACAGGGTGGACCTACGAGCAGTACTTC
D gene: TRBD1
V gene: TRBV2
clone size: NA
J gene: TRBJ2-7

CDR3 protein: CASSLALGRDSGRTDTQYF
CDR3 DNA: TGTGCCAGCAGCTTAGCGTTGGGGAGAGATAGCGGGAGAACAGATACGCAGTATTTT
D gene: TRBD2
V gene: TRBV7-8
clone size: NA
J gene: TRBJ2-3

CDR3 protein: CASSVERGGQPQHF
CDR3 DNA: TGCGCCAGCAGTGTTGAAAGGGGTGGTCAGCCCCAGCATTTT
D gene: NA
V gene: TRBV10-1
clone size: NA
J gene: TRBJ1-5

CDR3 protein: CASSYQSRVVNEQFF
CDR3 DNA: TGTGCCAGCAGTTACCAGAGCAGGGTGGTCAATGAGCAGTTCTTC
D gene: NA
V gene: TRBV6-5
clone size: NA
J gene: TRBJ2-1

CDR3 protein: CASSTQGYEQYF
CDR3 DNA: TGTGCCAGCAGTACCCAGGGTTACGAGCAGTACTTC
D gene: NA
V gene: TRBV7-9
clone size: NA
J gene: TRBJ2-7

CDR3 protein: CSVMASYEQYF
CDR3 DNA: TGCAGCGTTATGGCCTCCTACGAGCAGTACTTC
D gene: NA
V gene: TRBV29-1
clone size: NA
J gene: TRBJ2-7

CDR3 protein: CASSLVQGADEQYF
CDR3 DNA: TGTGCCAGCAGCTTGGTACAGGGGGCGGACGAGCAGTACTTC
D gene: TRBD1
V gene: TRBV5-4
clone size: once
J gene: TRBJ2-7

CDR3 protein: CASSRLAGYPDTQYF
CDR3 DNA: TGCGCCAGCAGCCGACTAGCGGGATATCCAGATACGCAGTATTTT
D gene: TRBD2
V gene: TRBV4-1
clone size: NA
J gene: TRBJ2-3

CDR3 protein: CASSIWGLAGVGETQYF
CDR3 DNA: TGTGCCAGTAGTATCTGGGGACTAGCGGGAGTGGGAGAGACCCAGTACTTC
D gene: TRBD2
V gene: TRBV19
clone size: NA
J gene: TRBJ2-5

CDR3 protein: CASSSEKTESYGYTF
CDR3 DNA: TGTGCCAGCAGTTCAGAAAAGACAGAGTCCTATGGCTACACCTTC
D gene: NA
V gene: TRBV27
clone size: NA
J gene: TRBJ1-2

CDR3 protein: CASRPRTGLNTEAFF
CDR3 DNA: TGTGCCAGCAGGCCTAGGACAGGTCTGAACACTGAAGCTTTCTTT
D gene: TRBD1
V gene: TRBV6-5
clone size: NA
J gene: TRBJ1-1

CDR3 protein: CASSRGPANPGELFF
CDR3 DNA: TGCGCCAGCAGCCGCGGGCCAGCCAACCCCGGGGAGCTGTTTTTT
D gene: NA
V gene: TRBV4-1
clone size: NA
J gene: TRBJ2-2

CDR3 protein: CASSAEGWAEKLFF
CDR3 DNA: TGTGCCAGCAGCGCAGAGGGCTGGGCCGAAAAACTGTTTTTT
D gene: NA
V gene: TRBV11-2
clone size: once
J gene: TRBJ1-4

CDR3 protein: CASSYGVREVTEAFF
CDR3 DNA: TGTGCCAGCAGTTACGGGGTCAGGGAAGTCACTGAAGCTTTCTTT
D gene: NA
V gene: TRBV6-5
clone size: once
J gene: TRBJ1-1

CDR3 protein: CASGQPTEAFF
CDR3 DNA: TGTGCCTCCGGACAGCCCACTGAAGCTTTCTTT
D gene: NA
V gene: TRBV19
clone size: NA
J gene: TRBJ1-1

CDR3 protein: CASSLWGTGGSYEQYF
CDR3 DNA: TGTGCCAGCAGTTTATGGGGGACAGGGGGCTCCTACGAGCAGTACTTC
D gene: TRBD1
V gene: TRBV28
clone size: NA
J gene: TRBJ2-7

CDR3 protein: CASRGLVRVDQPQHF
CDR3 DNA: TGTGCCAGCAGAGGCTTGGTCAGGGTGGATCAGCCCCAGCATTTT
D gene: NA
V gene: TRBV21-1
clone size: NA
J gene: TRBJ1-5

CDR3 protein: CASSLDSQIGELFF
CDR3 DNA: TGCGCCAGCAGCTTGGATAGCCAGATAGGGGAGCTGTTTTTT
D gene: NA
V gene: TRBV5-1
clone size: NA
J gene: TRBJ2-2

CDR3 protein: CASSLLSRDTGNTEAFF
CDR3 DNA: TGCGCCAGCAGCCTACTCTCCCGGGACACCGGTAACACTGAAGCTTTCTTT
D gene: NA
V gene: TRBV4-1
clone size: NA
J gene: TRBJ1-1

CDR3 protein: CASRPGTGRNQPQHF
CDR3 DNA: TGCGCCAGCAGGCCCGGGACAGGGCGCAATCAGCCCCAGCATTTT
D gene: TRBD1
V gene: TRBV5-1
clone size: NA
J gene: TRBJ1-5

CDR3 protein: CASSLGGGGYNEQFF
CDR3 DNA: TGTGCCAGCAGCCTAGGGGGAGGGGGCTACAATGAGCAGTTCTTC
D gene: NA
V gene: TRBV5-6
clone size: few
J gene: TRBJ2-1

CDR3 protein: CASSLGQAPTYEQYF
CDR3 DNA: TGCGCCAGCAGCTTGGGGCAAGCGCCAACCTACGAGCAGTACTTC
D gene: NA
V gene: TRBV5-1
clone size: few
J gene: TRBJ2-7

CDR3 protein: CASSERTFDYYGYTF
CDR3 DNA: TGTGCCAGCAGTGAGAGGACATTTGACTACTATGGCTACACCTTC
D gene: NA
V gene: TRBV6-4
clone size: NA
J gene: TRBJ1-2

CDR3 protein: CASSLEGAVDYGYTF
CDR3 DNA: TGCGCCAGCAGCTTGGAAGGAGCCGTAGACTATGGCTACACCTTC
D gene: NA
V gene: TRBV5-1
clone size: NA
J gene: TRBJ1-2

CDR3 protein: CASSLDRGPTNTEAFF
CDR3 DNA: TGTGCCAGTAGTCTCGACAGGGGTCCTACAAACACTGAAGCTTTCTTT
D gene: TRBD1
V gene: TRBV19
clone size: NA
J gene: TRBJ1-1

CDR3 protein: CASGLGLAGPEQYF
CDR3 DNA: TGTGCCAGTGGCCTAGGACTAGCGGGGCCAGAGCAGTACTTC
D gene: TRBD2
V gene: TRBV2
clone size: NA
J gene: TRBJ2-7

CDR3 protein: CAIDGEISAEQYF
CDR3 DNA: TGTGCCATCGACGGGGAGATTTCCGCCGAGCAGTACTTC
D gene: NA
V gene: TRBV28
clone size: NA
J gene: TRBJ2-7

CDR3 protein: CASSSQDRTYEQYF
CDR3 DNA: TGTGCCAGCAGTTCCCAGGACAGAACCTACGAGCAGTACTTC
D gene: NA
V gene: TRBV6-5
clone size: NA
J gene: TRBJ2-7

CDR3 protein: CASSLQREKGDTQYF
CDR3 DNA: TGTGCCAGCAGCCTTCAGCGGGAGAAGGGAGATACGCAGTATTTT
D gene: TRBD2
V gene: TRBV27
clone size: NA
J gene: TRBJ2-3

CDR3 protein: CASSPDQGLNTEAFF
CDR3 DNA: TGTGCCAGCTCACCGGACCAGGGGCTCAATACTGAAGCTTTCTTT
D gene: NA
V gene: TRBV18
clone size: once
J gene: TRBJ1-1

CDR3 protein: CASSPRLAGDQETQYF
CDR3 DNA: TGTGCCAGCAGCCCGCGACTAGCGGGGGATCAAGAGACCCAGTACTTC
D gene: TRBD2
V gene: TRBV7-2
clone size: NA
J gene: TRBJ2-5

CDR3 protein: CASSLGQINYGYTF
CDR3 DNA: TGTGCCAGCAGCTTGGGGCAGATAAACTATGGCTACACCTTC
D gene: NA
V gene: TRBV5-6
clone size: NA
J gene: TRBJ1-2

CDR3 protein: CSVYGTSYADTQYF
CDR3 DNA: TGCAGCGTTTACGGGACTAGCTACGCAGATACGCAGTATTTT
D gene: TRBD2
V gene: TRBV29-1
clone size: NA
J gene: TRBJ2-3

CDR3 protein: CASSSQGQGKPQHF
CDR3 DNA: TGTGCCAGCAGCTCCCAGGGACAGGGGAAGCCCCAGCATTTT
D gene: TRBD1
V gene: TRBV7-9
clone size: NA
J gene: TRBJ1-5

CDR3 protein: CASSSGSAGELFF
CDR3 DNA: TGTGCCAGTAGTTCAGGGTCGGCCGGGGAGCTGTTTTTT
D gene: NA
V gene: TRBV19
clone size: NA
J gene: TRBJ2-2

CDR3 protein: CASSLRGQDEQYF
CDR3 DNA: TGTGCCAGCAGCTTAAGGGGACAGGACGAGCAGTACTTC
D gene: TRBD1
V gene: TRBV7-3
clone size: NA
J gene: TRBJ2-7

CDR3 protein: CASSEFPGIDEQYF
CDR3 DNA: TGTGCCAGCAGTGAATTTCCGGGGATCGACGAGCAGTACTTC
D gene: NA
V gene: TRBV6-1
clone size: once
J gene: TRBJ2-7

CDR3 protein: CASSNTVGYEQYF
CDR3 DNA: TGTGCCAGCAGCAACACAGTGGGCTACGAGCAGTACTTC
D gene: NA
V gene: TRBV11-2
clone size: once
J gene: TRBJ2-7

CDR3 protein: CASSDRGQGSSYEQYF
CDR3 DNA: TGTGCCAGCAGTGATAGAGGGCAGGGGAGTTCCTACGAGCAGTACTTC
D gene: NA
V gene: TRBV6-1
clone size: NA
J gene: TRBJ2-7

CDR3 protein: CASSLAPIRGGPDTQYF
CDR3 DNA: TGCGCCAGCAGCTTGGCCCCCATACGGGGGGGTCCAGATACGCAGTATTTT
D gene: TRBD2
V gene: TRBV5-1
clone size: NA
J gene: TRBJ2-3

CDR3 protein: CASSDTGYYNEQFF
CDR3 DNA: TGTGCCAGCAGTGACACAGGATACTACAATGAGCAGTTCTTC
D gene: NA
V gene: TRBV2
clone size: NA
J gene: TRBJ2-1

CDR3 protein: CASTATSVNEQFF
CDR3 DNA: TGTGCCAGCACAGCGACTAGTGTCAATGAGCAGTTCTTC
D gene: NA
V gene: TRBV6-5
clone size: NA
J gene: TRBJ2-1

CDR3 protein: CASSFSQSYEQYF
CDR3 DNA: TGTGCCAGCAGTTTTTCCCAATCCTACGAGCAGTACTTC
D gene: NA
V gene: TRBV28
clone size: NA
J gene: TRBJ2-7

CDR3 protein: CASSLRLRRGEGDTQYF
CDR3 DNA: TGTGCCAGCAGCCTTAGGCTCCGGCGGGGGGAGGGAGATACGCAGTATTTT
D gene: TRBD2
V gene: TRBV28
clone size: NA
J gene: TRBJ2-3

CDR3 protein: CASSTIPTSGGTFREQYF
CDR3 DNA: TGTGCCAGCAGCACGATACCGACTAGCGGGGGAACGTTTCGCGAGCAGTACTTC
D gene: TRBD2
V gene: TRBV11-3
clone size: few
J gene: TRBJ2-7

CDR3 protein: CASSQDYGTGQNTEAFF
CDR3 DNA: TGTGCCAGCAGCCAAGATTACGGGACAGGGCAGAACACTGAAGCTTTCTTT
D gene: TRBD1
V gene: TRBV14
clone size: few
J gene: TRBJ1-1

CDR3 protein: CAWSGSGSTDTQYF
CDR3 DNA: TGTGCCTGGAGTGGAAGCGGCAGCACAGATACGCAGTATTTT
D gene: NA
V gene: TRBV30
clone size: NA
J gene: TRBJ2-3

CDR3 protein: CASSGDRGQETQYF
CDR3 DNA: TGTGCCAGCAGTGGGGACAGGGGTCAAGAGACCCAGTACTTC
D gene: TRBD1
V gene: TRBV2
clone size: NA
J gene: TRBJ2-5

CDR3 protein: CATGQGFDTQYF
CDR3 DNA: TGCGCCACGGGACAGGGGTTCGATACGCAGTATTTT
D gene: TRBD1
V gene: TRBV4-1
clone size: few
J gene: TRBJ2-3

CDR3 protein: CASSPTGNRIYEQYF
CDR3 DNA: TGTGCCAGCAGTCCAACAGGGAATAGAATTTACGAGCAGTACTTC
D gene: NA
V gene: TRBV27
clone size: NA
J gene: TRBJ2-7

CDR3 protein: CSVGGQGLAFF
CDR3 DNA: TGCAGCGTTGGAGGACAGGGGTTGGCTTTCTTT
D gene: TRBD1
V gene: TRBV29-1
clone size: NA
J gene: TRBJ1-1

CDR3 protein: CASSTGQGRNEQFF
CDR3 DNA: TGTGCCAGCAGCACCGGACAGGGTCGCAATGAGCAGTTCTTC
D gene: TRBD1
V gene: TRBV7-3
clone size: NA
J gene: TRBJ2-1

CDR3 protein: CASSAGKFAEKLFF
CDR3 DNA: TGTGCCAGCAGTGCGGGAAAATTCGCTGAAAAACTGTTTTTT
D gene: NA
V gene: TRBV6-5
clone size: NA
J gene: TRBJ1-4

CDR3 protein: CASSLRGGDQPQHF
CDR3 DNA: TGTGCCAGCAGCTTACGGGGGGGAGATCAGCCCCAGCATTTT
D gene: NA
V gene: TRBV7-2
clone size: once
J gene: TRBJ1-5

CDR3 protein: CAWSILEPPYF
CDR3 DNA: TGTGCCTGGAGTATTTTGGAGCCCCCGTACTTC
D gene: NA
V gene: TRBV30
clone size: NA
J gene: TRBJ2-5